The TCR beta chain under discussion was sequenced for a study of cytomegalovirus exposure and HLA in healthy donors. General study findings and limits: Most observed TCR sequences were rare, whereas some public TCRs were detected in many donors. In vitro confirmation showed a few CMV-associated chains to be CMV antigen specific.

V was shortened by 4 bases and J by 5 bases, with 11 bases between the two germline ends. The CDR3 has 13 residues. Germline V lookup: CDR1 MDHEN, CDR2 SYDVKM. The donors were members of the validation cohort, which comprised 100 to 150 subjects and was separate from the first cohort of 666 subjects. Of note for this clone: The antigen remains undetermined.

The assay was immunoSEQ multiplex PCR, and TCRdb's table has in-frame clones only and misses some. Here the sample spans approximately 58,000 clones, roughly 90% being singletons. The chain has TRBV28 and TRBJ1-2; maybe TRBD1 (5 bases). Material: PBMCs. This receptor was identified in a woman under 40 in good health and CMV-seronegative. The CDR3, as DNA: TGTGCCAGCAGTTGGGGCAGTCGGTATGGCTACACCTTC. This codes for CASSWGSRYGYTF.